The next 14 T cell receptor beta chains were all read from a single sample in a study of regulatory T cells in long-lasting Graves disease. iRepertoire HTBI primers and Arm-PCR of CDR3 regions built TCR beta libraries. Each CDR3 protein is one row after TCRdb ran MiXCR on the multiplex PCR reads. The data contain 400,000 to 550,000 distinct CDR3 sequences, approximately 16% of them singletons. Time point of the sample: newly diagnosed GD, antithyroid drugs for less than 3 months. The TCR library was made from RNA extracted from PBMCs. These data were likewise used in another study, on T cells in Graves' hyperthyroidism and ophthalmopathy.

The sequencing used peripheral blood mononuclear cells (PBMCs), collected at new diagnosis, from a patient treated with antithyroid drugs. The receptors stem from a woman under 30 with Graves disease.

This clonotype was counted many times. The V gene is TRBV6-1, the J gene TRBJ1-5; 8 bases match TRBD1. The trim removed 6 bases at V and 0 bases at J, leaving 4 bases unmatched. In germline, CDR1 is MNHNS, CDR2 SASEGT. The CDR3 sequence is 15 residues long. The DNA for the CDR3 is TGTGCCAGCAGACAACAGGGGGTTAGCAATCAGCCCCAGCATTTT. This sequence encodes CASRQQGVSNQPQHF.

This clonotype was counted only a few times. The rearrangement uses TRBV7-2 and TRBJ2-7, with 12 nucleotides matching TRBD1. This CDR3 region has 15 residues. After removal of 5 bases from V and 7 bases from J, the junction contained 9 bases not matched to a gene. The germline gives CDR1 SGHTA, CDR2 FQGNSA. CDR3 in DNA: TGTGCCAGCAGCCCAACGGGACAGGGGGCGGGGGAGCAGTACTTC. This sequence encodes CASSPTGQGAGEQYF.

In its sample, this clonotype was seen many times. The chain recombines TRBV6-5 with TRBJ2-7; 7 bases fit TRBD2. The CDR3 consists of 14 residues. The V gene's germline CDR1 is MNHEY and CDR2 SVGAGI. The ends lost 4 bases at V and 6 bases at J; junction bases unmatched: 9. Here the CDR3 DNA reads TGTGCCAGCAGTTGGTCTAGCGGACTTAGCGAGCAGTACTTC. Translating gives CASSWSSGLSEQYF.

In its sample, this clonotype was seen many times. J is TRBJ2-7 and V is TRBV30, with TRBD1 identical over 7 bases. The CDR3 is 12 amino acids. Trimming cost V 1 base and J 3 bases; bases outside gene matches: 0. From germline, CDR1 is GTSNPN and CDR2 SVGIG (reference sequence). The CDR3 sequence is CAWSAGGYEQYF. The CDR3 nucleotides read TGTGCCTGGAGTGCAGGGGGCTACGAGCAGTACTTC. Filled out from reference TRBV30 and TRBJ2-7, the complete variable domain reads SQTIHQWPATLVQPVGSPLSLECTVEGTSNPNLYWYRQAAGRGLQLLFYSVGIGQISSEVPQNLSASRPQDRQFILSSKKLLLSDSGFYLCAWSAGGYEQYFGPGTRLTVT.

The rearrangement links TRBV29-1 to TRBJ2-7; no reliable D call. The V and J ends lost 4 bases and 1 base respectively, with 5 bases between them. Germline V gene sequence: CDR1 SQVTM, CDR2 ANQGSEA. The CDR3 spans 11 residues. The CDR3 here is CSVGNSYEQYF. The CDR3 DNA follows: TGCAGCGTTGGAAATTCCTACGAGCAGTACTTC.

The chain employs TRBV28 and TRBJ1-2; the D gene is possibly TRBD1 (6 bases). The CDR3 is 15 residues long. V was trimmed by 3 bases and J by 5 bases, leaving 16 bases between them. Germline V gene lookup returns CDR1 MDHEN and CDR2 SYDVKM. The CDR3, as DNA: TGTGCCAGCAGTTTTATCCCTTCAGGGGATTATGGCTACACCTTC. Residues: CASSFIPSGDYGYTF.

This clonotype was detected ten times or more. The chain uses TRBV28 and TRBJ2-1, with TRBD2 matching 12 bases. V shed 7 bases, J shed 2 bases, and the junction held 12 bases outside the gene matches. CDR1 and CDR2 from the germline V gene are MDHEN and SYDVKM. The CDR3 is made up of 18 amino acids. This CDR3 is CASTAFETSGRPYNEQFF. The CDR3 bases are TGTGCCAGCACCGCCTTTGAAACTAGCGGGAGGCCCTACAATGAGCAGTTCTTC.

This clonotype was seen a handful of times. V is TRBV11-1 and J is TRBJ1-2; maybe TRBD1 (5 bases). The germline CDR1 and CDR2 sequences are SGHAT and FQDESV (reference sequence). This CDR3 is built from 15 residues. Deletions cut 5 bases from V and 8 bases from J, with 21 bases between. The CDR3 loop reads CASSTRDPKRGGYTF. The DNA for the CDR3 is TGTGCCAGCAGCACCCGGGACCCCAAACGAGGAGGCTACACCTTC. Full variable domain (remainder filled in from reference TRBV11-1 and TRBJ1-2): EAEVAQSPRYKITEKSQAVAFWCDPISGHATLYWYRQILGQGPELLVQFQDESVVDDSQLPKDRFSAERLKGVDSTLKIQPAELGDSAMYLCASSTRDPKRGGYTFGSGTRLTVV.

CDR3 sequence reads: CASSLEPGGGGYTF. DNA for the CDR3: TGTGCCAGCAGCTTAGAACCTGGGGGAGGCGGCTACACCTTC. This chain uses TRBV7-2 with TRBJ1-2; D may be TRBD1 (5 bases). CDR1 is SGHTA, CDR2 FQGNSA, per germline. V gave up 1 base and J gave up 8 bases, with 14 bases separating them. The CDR3 has 14 residues.

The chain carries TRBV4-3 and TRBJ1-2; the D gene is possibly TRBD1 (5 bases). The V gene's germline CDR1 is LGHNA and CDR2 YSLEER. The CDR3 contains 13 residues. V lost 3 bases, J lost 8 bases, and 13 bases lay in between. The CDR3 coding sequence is TGCGCCAGCAGCCAGCGGGGGGTTTTAGGCTACACCTTC. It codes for CASSQRGVLGYTF.

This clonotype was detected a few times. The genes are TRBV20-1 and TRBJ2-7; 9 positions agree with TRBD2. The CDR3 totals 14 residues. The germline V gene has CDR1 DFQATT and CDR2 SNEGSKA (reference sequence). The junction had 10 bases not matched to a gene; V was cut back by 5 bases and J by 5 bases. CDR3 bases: TGCAGTGCTTTAGCGGGAGTTGCGGGGCACGAGCAGTACTTC. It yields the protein CSALAGVAGHEQYF.

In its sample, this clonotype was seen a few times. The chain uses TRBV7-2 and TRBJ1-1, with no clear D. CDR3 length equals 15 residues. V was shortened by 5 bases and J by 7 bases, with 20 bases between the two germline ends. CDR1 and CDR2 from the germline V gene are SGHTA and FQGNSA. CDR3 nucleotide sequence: TGTGCCAGCAGCCTGGACTCTATGTTGAGTCGTGAAGCTTTCTTT. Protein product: CASSLDSMLSREAFF.

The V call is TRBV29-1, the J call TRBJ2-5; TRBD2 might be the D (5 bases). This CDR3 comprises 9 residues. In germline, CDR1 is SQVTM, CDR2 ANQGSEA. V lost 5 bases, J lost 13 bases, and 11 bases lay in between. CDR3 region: CSVPTGMYF. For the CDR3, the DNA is TGCAGCGTTCCAACGGGAATGTACTTC. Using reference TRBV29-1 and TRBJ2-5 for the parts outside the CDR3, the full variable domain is SAVISQKPSRDICQRGTSLTIQCQVDSQVTMMFWYRQQPGQSLTLIATANQGSEATYESGFVIDKFPISRPNLTFSTLTVSNMSPEDSSIYLCSVPTGMYFGPGTRLLVL.

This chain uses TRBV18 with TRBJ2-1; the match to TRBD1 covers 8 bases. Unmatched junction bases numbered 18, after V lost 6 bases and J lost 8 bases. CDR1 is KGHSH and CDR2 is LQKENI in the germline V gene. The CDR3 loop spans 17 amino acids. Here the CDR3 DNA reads TGTGCCAGCTCTCCTCTTCCCGGGACAGGCTTTAAGGATGAGCAGTTCTTC. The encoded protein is CASSPLPGTGFKDEQFF.